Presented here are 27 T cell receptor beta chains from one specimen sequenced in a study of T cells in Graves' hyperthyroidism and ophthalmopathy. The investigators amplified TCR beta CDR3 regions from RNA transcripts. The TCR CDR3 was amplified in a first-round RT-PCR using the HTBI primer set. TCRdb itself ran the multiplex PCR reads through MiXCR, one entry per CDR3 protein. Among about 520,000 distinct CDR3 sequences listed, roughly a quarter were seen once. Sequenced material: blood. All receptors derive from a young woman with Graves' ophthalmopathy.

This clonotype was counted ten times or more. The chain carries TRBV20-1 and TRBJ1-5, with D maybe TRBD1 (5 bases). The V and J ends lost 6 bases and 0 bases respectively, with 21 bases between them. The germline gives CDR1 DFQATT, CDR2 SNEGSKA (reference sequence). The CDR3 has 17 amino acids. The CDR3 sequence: CSATGGGPIFSNQPQHF. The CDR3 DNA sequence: TGCAGTGCAACAGGTGGGGGACCGATTTTTAGCAATCAGCCCCAGCATTTT.

The CDR3, as DNA: TGTGCCAGCGGGCTAGCGGGAGAAACGGAGACCCAGTACTTC. It yields the protein CASGLAGETETQYF. This chain connects TRBV28 to TRBJ2-5, with 10 bases identical to TRBD2. The CDR3 spans 14 residues. The V gene end was trimmed by 8 bases and the J gene end by 5 bases; junction bases not matched to a gene: 8. The germline CDR1 and CDR2 sequences are MDHEN and SYDVKM.

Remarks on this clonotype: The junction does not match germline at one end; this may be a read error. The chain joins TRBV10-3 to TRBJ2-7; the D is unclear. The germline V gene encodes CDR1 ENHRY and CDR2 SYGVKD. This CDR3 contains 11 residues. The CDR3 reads CATSKVHEQYF. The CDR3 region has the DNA TGTGCCACCAGTAAGGTCCACGAGCAGTACTTC.

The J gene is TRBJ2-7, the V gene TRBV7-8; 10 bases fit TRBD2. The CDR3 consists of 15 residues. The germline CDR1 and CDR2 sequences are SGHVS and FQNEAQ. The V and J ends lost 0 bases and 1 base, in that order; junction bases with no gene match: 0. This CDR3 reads CASSLALAGSYEQYF. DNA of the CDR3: TGTGCCAGCAGCTTAGCACTAGCGGGGTCCTACGAGCAGTACTTC.

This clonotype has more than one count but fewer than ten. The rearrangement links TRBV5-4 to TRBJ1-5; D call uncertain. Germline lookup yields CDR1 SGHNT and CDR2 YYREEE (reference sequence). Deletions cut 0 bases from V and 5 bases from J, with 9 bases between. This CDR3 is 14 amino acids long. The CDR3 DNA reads TGTGCCAGCAGCTTGGACCTAAAAGATCAGCCCCAGCATTTT. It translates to CASSLDLKDQPQHF.

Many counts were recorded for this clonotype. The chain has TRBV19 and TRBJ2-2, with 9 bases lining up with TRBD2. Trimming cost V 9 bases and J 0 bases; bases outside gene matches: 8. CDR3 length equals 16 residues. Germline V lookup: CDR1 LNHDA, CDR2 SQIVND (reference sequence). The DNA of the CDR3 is TGTGCCAGCAGCCATAGCGGGGGCCCGAACACCGGGGAGCTGTTTTTT. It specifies CASSHSGGPNTGELFF.

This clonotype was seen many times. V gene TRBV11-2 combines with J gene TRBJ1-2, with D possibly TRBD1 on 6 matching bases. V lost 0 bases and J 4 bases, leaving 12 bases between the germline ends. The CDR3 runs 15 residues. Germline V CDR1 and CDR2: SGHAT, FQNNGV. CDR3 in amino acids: CASSLEGQHSYGYTF. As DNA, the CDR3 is TGTGCCAGCAGCTTAGAAGGACAGCACTCCTATGGCTACACCTTC.

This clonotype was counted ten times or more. As DNA, the CDR3 is TGTGCCAGCAGTAGGGACTATCCCGGGGAGCTGTTTTTT. Protein sequence: CASSRDYPGELFF. The V and J genes are TRBV28 and TRBJ2-2; 7 bases are shared with TRBD2. CDR3 length: 13 amino acids. Germline CDR1 reads MDHEN; CDR2 reads SYDVKM. The V segment lost 5 bases and the J segment 6 bases; nucleotides outside the gene matches: 3.

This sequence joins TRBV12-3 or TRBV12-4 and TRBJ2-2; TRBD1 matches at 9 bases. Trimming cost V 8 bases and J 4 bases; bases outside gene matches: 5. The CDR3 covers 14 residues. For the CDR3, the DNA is TGTGCCAGCGACAGGGGGGATGGCACCGGGGAGCTGTTTTTT. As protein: CASDRGDGTGELFF.

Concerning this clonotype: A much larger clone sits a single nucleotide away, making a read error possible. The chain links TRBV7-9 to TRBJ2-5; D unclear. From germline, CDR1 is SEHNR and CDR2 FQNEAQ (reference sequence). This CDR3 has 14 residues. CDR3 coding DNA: TGTGCCAGCAGCGGAAGGACCGAACAAGAGACCAAGTACTTC. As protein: CASSGRTEQETKYF.

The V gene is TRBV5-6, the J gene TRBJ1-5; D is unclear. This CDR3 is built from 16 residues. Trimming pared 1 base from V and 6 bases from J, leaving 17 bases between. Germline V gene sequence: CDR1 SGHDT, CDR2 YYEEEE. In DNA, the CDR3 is TGTGCCAGCAGCTTGATGAAGTCCCAGCTGAGTCAGCCCCAGCATTTT. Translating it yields CASSLMKSQLSQPQHF.

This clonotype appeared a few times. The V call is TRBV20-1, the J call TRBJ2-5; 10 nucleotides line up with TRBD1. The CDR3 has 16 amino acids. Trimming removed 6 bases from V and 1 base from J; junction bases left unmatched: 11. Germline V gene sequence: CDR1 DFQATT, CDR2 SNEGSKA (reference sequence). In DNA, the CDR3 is TGCAGTGCGCCTGGACCGGGACAGGGGCCCCAAGAGACCCAGTACTTC. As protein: CSAPGPGQGPQETQYF.

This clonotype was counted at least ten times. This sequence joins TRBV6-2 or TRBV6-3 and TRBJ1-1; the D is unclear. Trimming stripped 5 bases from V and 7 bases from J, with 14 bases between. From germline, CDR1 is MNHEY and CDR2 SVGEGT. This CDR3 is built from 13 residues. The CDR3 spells CASSIGPLGEAFF. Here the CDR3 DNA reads TGTGCCAGCAGTATAGGACCTTTGGGTGAAGCTTTCTTT.

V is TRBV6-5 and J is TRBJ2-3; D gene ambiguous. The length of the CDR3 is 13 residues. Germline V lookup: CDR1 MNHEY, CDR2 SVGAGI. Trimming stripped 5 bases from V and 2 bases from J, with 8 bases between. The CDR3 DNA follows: TGTGCCAGCAGTCCTCGGGTCACAGATACGCAGTATTTT. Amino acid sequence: CASSPRVTDTQYF.

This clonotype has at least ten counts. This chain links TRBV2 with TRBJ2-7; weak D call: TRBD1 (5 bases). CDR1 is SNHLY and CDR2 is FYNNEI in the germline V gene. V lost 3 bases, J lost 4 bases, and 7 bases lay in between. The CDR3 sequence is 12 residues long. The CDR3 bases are TGTGCCAGCAGTGAGGGGCTTTACGAGCAGTACTTC. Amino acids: CASSEGLYEQYF.

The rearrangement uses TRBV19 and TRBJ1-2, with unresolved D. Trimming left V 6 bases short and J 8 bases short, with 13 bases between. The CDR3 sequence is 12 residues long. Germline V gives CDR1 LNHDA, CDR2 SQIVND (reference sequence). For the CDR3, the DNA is TGTGCCAGTAGCTCGCATGAGAGGGGCTACACCTTC. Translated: CASSSHERGYTF.

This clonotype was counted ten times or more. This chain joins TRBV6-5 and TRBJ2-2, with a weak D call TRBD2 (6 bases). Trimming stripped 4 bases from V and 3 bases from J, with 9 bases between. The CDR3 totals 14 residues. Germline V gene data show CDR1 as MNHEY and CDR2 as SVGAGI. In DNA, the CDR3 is TGTGCCAGCAGTTCTGGGGACTACACCGGGGAGCTGTTTTTT. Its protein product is CASSSGDYTGELFF.

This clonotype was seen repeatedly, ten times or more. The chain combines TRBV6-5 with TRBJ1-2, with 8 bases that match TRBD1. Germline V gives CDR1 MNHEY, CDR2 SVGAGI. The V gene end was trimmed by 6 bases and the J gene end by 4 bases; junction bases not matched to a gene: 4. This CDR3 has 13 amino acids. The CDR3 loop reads CASRTDRGYGYTF. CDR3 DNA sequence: TGTGCCAGCAGGACCGACAGGGGCTATGGCTACACCTTC.

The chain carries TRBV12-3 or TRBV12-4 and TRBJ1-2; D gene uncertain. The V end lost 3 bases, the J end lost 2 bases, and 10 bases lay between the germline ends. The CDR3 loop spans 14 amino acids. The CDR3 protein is CASSLEVPNYGYTF. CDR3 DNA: TGTGCCAGCAGTTTGGAAGTGCCCAACTATGGCTACACCTTC.

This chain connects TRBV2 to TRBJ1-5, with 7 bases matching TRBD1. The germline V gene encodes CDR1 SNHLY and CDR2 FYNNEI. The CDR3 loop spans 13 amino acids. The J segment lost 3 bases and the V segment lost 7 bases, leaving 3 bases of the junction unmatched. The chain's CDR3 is CASTGGNNQPQHF. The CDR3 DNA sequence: TGTGCCAGCACAGGGGGGAACAATCAGCCCCAGCATTTT.

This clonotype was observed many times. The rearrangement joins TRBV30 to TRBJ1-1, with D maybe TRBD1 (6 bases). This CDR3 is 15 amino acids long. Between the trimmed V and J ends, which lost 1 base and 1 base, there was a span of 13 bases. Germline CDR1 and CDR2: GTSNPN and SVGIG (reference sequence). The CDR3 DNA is TGTGCCTGGAGTGAGGCCGGGACACAGAACACTGAAGCTTTCTTT. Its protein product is CAWSEAGTQNTEAFF.

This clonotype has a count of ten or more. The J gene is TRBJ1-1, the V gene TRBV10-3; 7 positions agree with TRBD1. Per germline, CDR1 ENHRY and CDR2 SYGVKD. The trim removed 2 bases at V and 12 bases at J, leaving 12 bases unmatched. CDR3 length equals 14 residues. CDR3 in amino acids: CAISETTGSGMTFF. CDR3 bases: TGTGCCATCAGTGAGACGACAGGGTCCGGGATGACTTTCTTT.

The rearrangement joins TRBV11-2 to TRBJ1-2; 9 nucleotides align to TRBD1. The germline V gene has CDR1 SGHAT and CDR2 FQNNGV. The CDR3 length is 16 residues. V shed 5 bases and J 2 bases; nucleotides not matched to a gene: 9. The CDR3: CASSVPGTGSNYGYTF. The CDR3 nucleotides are TGTGCCAGCAGCGTTCCCGGGACAGGGAGCAACTATGGCTACACCTTC.

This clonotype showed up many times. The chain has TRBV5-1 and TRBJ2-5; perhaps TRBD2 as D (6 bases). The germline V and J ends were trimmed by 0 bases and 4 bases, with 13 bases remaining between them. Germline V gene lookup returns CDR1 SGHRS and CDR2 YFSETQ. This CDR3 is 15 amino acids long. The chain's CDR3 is CASSLGGTLRETQYF. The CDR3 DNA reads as TGCGCCAGCAGCTTGGGGGGGACTCTCCGAGAGACCCAGTACTTC. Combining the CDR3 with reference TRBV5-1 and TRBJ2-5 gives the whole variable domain KAGVTQTPRYLIKTRGQQVTLSCSPISGHRSVSWYQQTPGQGLQFLFEYFSETQRNKGNFPGRFSGRQFSNSRSEMNVSTLELGDSALYLCASSLGGTLRETQYFGPGTRLLVL.

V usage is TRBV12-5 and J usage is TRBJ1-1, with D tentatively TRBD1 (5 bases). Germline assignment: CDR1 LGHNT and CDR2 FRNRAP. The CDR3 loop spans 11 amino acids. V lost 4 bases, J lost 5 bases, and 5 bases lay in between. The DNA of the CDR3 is TGTGCTAGTGGTTCAGGGACTGAAGCTTTCTTT. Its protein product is CASGSGTEAFF.

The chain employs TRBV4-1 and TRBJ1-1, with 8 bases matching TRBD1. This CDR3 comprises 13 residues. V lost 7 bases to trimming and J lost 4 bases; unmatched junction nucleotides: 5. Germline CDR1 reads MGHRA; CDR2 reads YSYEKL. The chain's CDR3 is CASKKTGGTEAFF. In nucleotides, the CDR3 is TGCGCCAGCAAAAAAACAGGGGGCACTGAAGCTTTCTTT.

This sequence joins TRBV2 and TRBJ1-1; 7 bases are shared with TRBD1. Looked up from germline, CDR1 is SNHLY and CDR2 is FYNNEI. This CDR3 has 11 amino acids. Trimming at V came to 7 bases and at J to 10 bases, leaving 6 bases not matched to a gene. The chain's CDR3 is CASNRGGGAFF. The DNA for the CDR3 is TGTGCCAGCAACAGGGGTGGGGGAGCTTTCTTT.